This T cell receptor (beta chain) was profiled in a study of early T cells in non-severe SARS-CoV-2 infection. This clonotype has ten or more counts. One end of the junction is discordant with germline, which a read error may explain. The CDR3 length is 16 residues. CDR1 and CDR2 from the germline V gene are SEHNR and FQNEAQ (reference sequence). Attached unique molecular identifiers marked individual cDNA molecules. TCRdb passed the 5' RACE reads through MiXCR, listing each CDR3 protein once. This sample has approximately 28,000 distinct CDR3 sequences, with 5% to 6.5% found just once. Here the sequenced sample was whole blood, taken at baseline. This receptor was taken from an adult who was a healthcare worker with PCR-confirmed SARS-CoV-2 infection or an uninfected control (not recorded which). The chain couples TRBV7-9 to TRBJ1-1, with D perhaps TRBD1 (6 bases). The DNA for the CDR3 is TGTGCCAGCAGCTTAGCGATCCCAGAACAGGGACTTGAAGTTTTCTTT. It encodes CASSLAIPEQGLEVFF.